This T cell receptor beta chain derives from a study of regulatory T cells in long-lasting Graves disease. CDR3 regions were amplified by Arm-PCR using iRepertoire HTBI primers to build TCR beta libraries. A single record per CDR3 protein comes from TCRdb applying MiXCR to the multiplex PCR reads. This sample has a few hundred thousand distinct CDR3 sequences, with about 17% found just once. This clonotype was counted ten times or more. This CDR3 contains 14 residues. V lost 1 base, J lost 5 bases, and 12 bases lay in between. The germline V gene encodes CDR1 MNHNS and CDR2 SASEGT. The sample's time point: newly diagnosed GD, antithyroid drugs for less than 3 months. Making the TCR library involved RNA that had been extracted from PBMCs. The same specimen was also included in a second study, on T cells in Graves' hyperthyroidism and ophthalmopathy.

The material was peripheral blood mononuclear cells (PBMCs), obtained at new diagnosis, from a patient treated with antithyroid drugs. The rearrangement links TRBV6-1 to TRBJ2-7; maybe TRBD1 (5 bases). This TCR was sampled from a young woman with Graves disease. The CDR3 sequence: CASSEDWGRDEQYF. Written as DNA, the CDR3 is TGTGCCAGCAGTGAAGACTGGGGCCGAGACGAGCAGTACTTC.